This record concerns one T cell receptor beta chain sequence. Germline V gene sequence: CDR1 MRHNA, CDR2 SNTAGT. CDR3 length: 13 residues. V lost 4 bases, J lost 1 base, and 0 bases stayed unmatched. The data originate from a study of blood T cell repertoires in COVID-19. The table came from immunoSEQ multiplex PCR; TCRdb's copy has only in-frame clones and leaves some out. This sample has some 300,000 clones, with about 90% found just once. This clonotype was sampled from a woman in her twenties or thirties who had recovered from COVID-19. The chain uses TRBV6-4 and TRBJ1-2; 7 nucleotides match TRBD1. Material: PBMCs or T cells enriched from blood (not recorded which). CDR3 in amino acids: CASSGQGNYGYTF. The CDR3, as DNA: TGTGCCAGCAGTGGACAGGGTAACTATGGCTACACCTTC.